A selection of T cell receptor beta chains follows, all from one sample in a study of blood T cell repertoires in COVID-19. Libraries were prepared by immunoSEQ multiplex PCR; TCRdb keeps only in-frame clonotypes and omits some of them. The sample contains 200,000 to 250,000 clones, 80% to 90% of which appear only once. Sample: PBMCs or T cells enriched from blood (not recorded which). The receptors were gathered from a woman aged 30 to 39 who had been exposed to COVID-19. Each CDR3 is given with its conserved first and last residue. The D gene is left open where the match is weak. Size tells how often a clone was seen (once, few, many) or the class of an expanded clone, and some rows leave it out.

d_gene: TRBD1; j_gene: TRBJ1-6; abundance: NA; v_gene: TRBV9; CDR3nt: TGTGCCAGCAGCCCCGGGACAGAGGGTTCACCCCTCCACTTT; CDR3aa: CASSPGTEGSPLHF
d_gene: NA; j_gene: TRBJ1-5; abundance: NA; v_gene: TRBV28; CDR3nt: TGTGCCAGCAGTAGGGGTAGCGGAGGTGCTCAGCCCCAGCATTTT; CDR3aa: CASSRGSGGAQPQHF
d_gene: NA; j_gene: TRBJ1-2; abundance: once; v_gene: TRBV28; CDR3nt: TGTGCCGGCAGTTTACCAGCGGACTATGGCTACACCTTC; CDR3aa: CAGSLPADYGYTF
d_gene: NA; j_gene: TRBJ1-3; abundance: NA; v_gene: TRBV19; CDR3nt: TGTGCCAGTAGTCCTATGGTCGCTGCTGGAAACACCATATATTTT; CDR3aa: CASSPMVAAGNTIYF
d_gene: NA; j_gene: TRBJ2-1; abundance: NA; v_gene: TRBV28; CDR3nt: TGTGCCAGCACCAAATACAATGAGCAGTTCTTC; CDR3aa: CASTKYNEQFF
d_gene: NA; j_gene: TRBJ1-6; abundance: NA; v_gene: TRBV6-5; CDR3nt: TGTGCCAGCAGTTACAGGGGGAGTGATAATTCACCCCTCCACTTT; CDR3aa: CASSYRGSDNSPLHF
d_gene: TRBD1; j_gene: TRBJ2-2; abundance: NA; v_gene: TRBV28; CDR3nt: TGTGCCAGCAGTATCGTTTGGACAGGCGTGGAGGAGCTGTTTTTT; CDR3aa: CASSIVWTGVEELFF
d_gene: NA; j_gene: TRBJ1-1; abundance: NA; v_gene: TRBV7-9; CDR3nt: TGTGCCAGCAGCTTAGGTCCTCGTAGAGCTTTCTTT; CDR3aa: CASSLGPRRAFF
d_gene: NA; j_gene: TRBJ2-2; abundance: NA; v_gene: TRBV27; CDR3nt: TGTGCCAGCAGTTTATCACGGGCGGGCACCGGGGAGCTGTTTTTT; CDR3aa: CASSLSRAGTGELFF
d_gene: NA; j_gene: TRBJ1-5; abundance: NA; v_gene: TRBV5-6; CDR3nt: TGTGCCAGCAGCTTGTACAATCAGCCCCAGCATTTT; CDR3aa: CASSLYNQPQHF
d_gene: NA; j_gene: TRBJ2-1; abundance: NA; v_gene: TRBV28; CDR3nt: TGTGCCAGCAGCCCGGACATGGGTTCCTACAATGAGCAGTTCTTC; CDR3aa: CASSPDMGSYNEQFF
d_gene: TRBD2; j_gene: TRBJ2-5; abundance: NA; v_gene: TRBV5-1; CDR3nt: TGCGCCAGCAGCGGGGGGGACCCGGGGGAGACCCAGTACTTC; CDR3aa: CASSGGDPGETQYF
d_gene: TRBD1; j_gene: TRBJ2-5; abundance: NA; v_gene: TRBV5-1; CDR3nt: TGCGCCAGCAGCCCCTATCCGGGACAGGACCAAGAGACCCAGTACTTC; CDR3aa: CASSPYPGQDQETQYF
d_gene: NA; j_gene: TRBJ2-5; abundance: NA; v_gene: TRBV7-9; CDR3nt: TGTGCCAGCCGAAAAGACAGACAAGAGACCCAGTACTTC; CDR3aa: CASRKDRQETQYF
d_gene: NA; j_gene: TRBJ2-7; abundance: NA; v_gene: TRBV27; CDR3nt: TGTGCCAGCAGTTTTCGCGGTTCCTACGAGCAGTACTTC; CDR3aa: CASSFRGSYEQYF
d_gene: NA; j_gene: TRBJ1-6; abundance: NA; v_gene: TRBV27; CDR3nt: TGTGCCAGCAGTTTAGATTTCCGGGGGGAAGTTCGAAATTCACCCCTCCACTTT; CDR3aa: CASSLDFRGEVRNSPLHF
d_gene: NA; j_gene: TRBJ1-1; abundance: NA; v_gene: TRBV6-1; CDR3nt: TGTGCCAGCAGTGAAGGAGCCGCTTTCTTT; CDR3aa: CASSEGAAFF
d_gene: NA; j_gene: TRBJ2-1; abundance: few; v_gene: TRBV30; CDR3nt: TGTGCCTGGAGTGTCCTAAATGAGCAGTTCTTC; CDR3aa: CAWSVLNEQFF
d_gene: NA; j_gene: TRBJ2-7; abundance: NA; v_gene: TRBV27; CDR3nt: TGTGCCAGCTCGCGCGGGTACGAGCAGTACTTC; CDR3aa: CASSRGYEQYF
d_gene: TRBD1; j_gene: TRBJ2-2; abundance: few; v_gene: TRBV5-1; CDR3nt: TGCGCCAGCAGCGAACCGGGACAGGGTATTACCGGGGAGCTGTTTTTT; CDR3aa: CASSEPGQGITGELFF
d_gene: TRBD1; j_gene: TRBJ2-3; abundance: NA; v_gene: TRBV12-5; CDR3nt: TGTGCTAGTGGTTTGGGAAGGGACAGACACACAGATACGCAGTATTTT; CDR3aa: CASGLGRDRHTDTQYF
d_gene: TRBD2; j_gene: TRBJ2-1; abundance: NA; v_gene: TRBV19; CDR3nt: TGTGCCAGAGAAGCGGGAGGGCTGGATGAGCAGTTCTTC; CDR3aa: CAREAGGLDEQFF
d_gene: NA; j_gene: TRBJ1-2; abundance: NA; v_gene: TRBV18; CDR3nt: TGTGCCAGCTCACCACCGAGGACAGCTAACTATGGCTACACCTTC; CDR3aa: CASSPPRTANYGYTF
d_gene: NA; j_gene: TRBJ1-3; abundance: few; v_gene: TRBV28; CDR3nt: TGTGCCAGCAGTTTTGGTTTGAGGGGGATTGGAAACACCATATATTTT; CDR3aa: CASSFGLRGIGNTIYF
d_gene: NA; j_gene: TRBJ2-3; abundance: NA; v_gene: TRBV11-2; CDR3nt: TGTGCCAGCAGCTTAGGTAGACAGTCTAGCACAGATACGCAGTATTTT; CDR3aa: CASSLGRQSSTDTQYF
d_gene: NA; j_gene: TRBJ2-5; abundance: NA; v_gene: TRBV7-9; CDR3nt: TGTGCCGGAGGGCGGAGGGGCCAAGAGACCCAGTACTTC; CDR3aa: CAGGRRGQETQYF
d_gene: NA; j_gene: TRBJ2-3; abundance: NA; v_gene: TRBV24-1; CDR3nt: TGTGCCACCAGTGATCCCGTTATAGCGGAAAGCACAGATACGCAGTATTTT; CDR3aa: CATSDPVIAESTDTQYF
d_gene: NA; j_gene: TRBJ1-1; abundance: NA; v_gene: TRBV7-9; CDR3nt: TGTGCCAGCAGCTTAGATTTTTCGCAGGGGATGACTGAAGCTTTCTTT; CDR3aa: CASSLDFSQGMTEAFF
d_gene: TRBD1; j_gene: TRBJ2-1; abundance: once; v_gene: TRBV4-1; CDR3nt: TGCGCCAGCAGCCTAGCGGAACAGGGGGGTAATGAGCAGTTCTTC; CDR3aa: CASSLAEQGGNEQFF
d_gene: TRBD2; j_gene: TRBJ2-3; abundance: NA; v_gene: TRBV3-1/TRBV3-2; CDR3nt: TGTGCCAGCAGCCAAGGAGCGGGGGCAGATACGCAGTATTTT; CDR3aa: CASSQGAGADTQYF
d_gene: TRBD1; j_gene: TRBJ1-2; abundance: NA; v_gene: TRBV27; CDR3nt: TGTGCCAGCGGCCCGACGGGACAGGGGTACTATGGCTACACCTTC; CDR3aa: CASGPTGQGYYGYTF
d_gene: TRBD1; j_gene: TRBJ2-7; abundance: few; v_gene: TRBV7-9; CDR3nt: TGTGCCAGCAGCTGGGACAGGGTGAGGCTGTACTTC; CDR3aa: CASSWDRVRLYF
d_gene: TRBD1; j_gene: TRBJ2-7; abundance: NA; v_gene: TRBV5-6; CDR3nt: TGTGCCAGCAGCGATCCGGGACAGCGGACAACCTACGAGCAGTACTTC; CDR3aa: CASSDPGQRTTYEQYF
d_gene: NA; j_gene: TRBJ1-5; abundance: NA; v_gene: TRBV7-9; CDR3nt: TGTGCCAGCAGCTCCTCAGGGCAGCCCCAGCATTTT; CDR3aa: CASSSSGQPQHF
d_gene: NA; j_gene: TRBJ2-3; abundance: NA; v_gene: TRBV2; CDR3nt: TGTGCCAGCAGTGATGATTTGGGGGCAACAGATACGCAGTATTTT; CDR3aa: CASSDDLGATDTQYF
d_gene: NA; j_gene: TRBJ1-1; abundance: NA; v_gene: TRBV19; CDR3nt: TGTGCCAGTGAGGGGGACACCACTCTTAACACTGAAGCTTTCTTT; CDR3aa: CASEGDTTLNTEAFF
d_gene: TRBD1; j_gene: TRBJ1-6; abundance: NA; v_gene: TRBV12-5; CDR3nt: TGTGCTAGTGGCCTCGCCGTTCCGGGACAGTACCTCCACTTT; CDR3aa: CASGLAVPGQYLHF
d_gene: TRBD1; j_gene: TRBJ2-3; abundance: NA; v_gene: TRBV5-4; CDR3nt: TGTGCCAGCAGCTTTGGGGCAGGGGGAACAGATACGCAGTATTTT; CDR3aa: CASSFGAGGTDTQYF
d_gene: NA; j_gene: TRBJ2-1; abundance: NA; v_gene: TRBV19; CDR3nt: TGTGCCAGTAGTCCCATGACTAGGACCTACAATGAGCAGTTCTTC; CDR3aa: CASSPMTRTYNEQFF
d_gene: NA; j_gene: TRBJ2-4; abundance: NA; v_gene: TRBV18; CDR3nt: TGTGCCAGCTCACCGGAGGGGTACATTCAGTACTTC; CDR3aa: CASSPEGYIQYF
d_gene: NA; j_gene: TRBJ1-4; abundance: NA; v_gene: TRBV9; CDR3nt: TGTGCCAGCAGCGTAGAGAGGCCAAGTAAGGAAAAACTGTTTTTT; CDR3aa: CASSVERPSKEKLFF
d_gene: NA; j_gene: TRBJ2-2; abundance: NA; v_gene: TRBV9; CDR3nt: TGTGCCAGCAGCGTACGAGCGGTGAACACCGGGGAGCTGTTTTTT; CDR3aa: CASSVRAVNTGELFF
d_gene: NA; j_gene: TRBJ2-1; abundance: NA; v_gene: TRBV11-1; CDR3nt: TGTGCCAGCAGCTTAGCCCGCGGGTGGGCCTACAATGAGCAGTTCTTC; CDR3aa: CASSLARGWAYNEQFF
d_gene: NA; j_gene: TRBJ2-2; abundance: few; v_gene: TRBV7-3; CDR3nt: TGTGCCAGCAGCTTAACGTCCCTGAACACCGGGGAGCTGTTTTTT; CDR3aa: CASSLTSLNTGELFF
d_gene: TRBD1; j_gene: TRBJ2-1; abundance: NA; v_gene: TRBV2; CDR3nt: TGTGCCAGCAGTGGGGACAGGGGCTCCTACAATGAGCAGTTCTTC; CDR3aa: CASSGDRGSYNEQFF
d_gene: NA; j_gene: TRBJ2-3; abundance: NA; v_gene: TRBV5-1; CDR3nt: TGCGCCAGCAGCTTGGGAGTACGGGGTGGGGATACGCAGTATTTT; CDR3aa: CASSLGVRGGDTQYF
d_gene: TRBD1; j_gene: TRBJ2-5; abundance: NA; v_gene: TRBV10-1; CDR3nt: TGCGCCAGCAGTGAGGGACAGGGGTACCAAGAGACCCAGTACTTC; CDR3aa: CASSEGQGYQETQYF
d_gene: NA; j_gene: TRBJ1-2; abundance: few; v_gene: TRBV6-1; CDR3nt: TGTGCCAGCAGTGAAGCCGTAAGGGGCAGCTATGGCTACACCTTC; CDR3aa: CASSEAVRGSYGYTF